This entry concerns a single T cell receptor beta chain. Trimming took 2 bases from V and 8 from J; bases not matched to a gene: 6. CDR3 length: 15 amino acids. Germline assignment: CDR1 SGHTA and CDR2 FQGTGA. The method was immunoSEQ multiplex PCR; TCRdb's version includes in-frame clones alone and lacks a portion of them. The sample carries approximately 17,000 clones, roughly 80% recorded once. The starting material, graft tissue, was processed to release intraepithelial and lamina propria lymphocytes. The data derive from a study of graft-versus-host responses after intestinal transplantation. The wider study: All recipients got anti-thymocyte globulin induction, then tacrolimus and steroids for 2 to 4 years.

The sequence came from a human patient who received an intestinal transplant, so some T cells may come from the graft donor. The source was ileum tissue, collected 17 days after transplant. V usage is TRBV7-3 and J usage is TRBJ2-3; 11 bases map to TRBD2. The CDR3 nucleotides read TGTGCCAGCAGCTTAGGGACTAGCGGTACTTCTACGCAGTATTTT. Translation gives CASSLGTSGTSTQYF.